The source of this TCR beta chain is a study of blood T cell repertoires in COVID-19 (dated by TCRdb to about 2020). Notes on the research overall: Samples from collaborators originated in the United States, Italy and Spain and spanned both the acute and convalescent phases of COVID-19. The material from the prospective study consisted of cDNA or gDNA derived from T cells, B-cell-depleted T cells, or PBMCs. Subjects who had been exposed to COVID-19, were actively infected with it, or had recovered from it provided the deeply sampled blood TCRbeta repertoires that made up the dataset. The repertoires were made available in a free public database intended to serve as a resource for research on the immune response to SARS-CoV-2. The samples were drawn from two sources: the first 160 participants of the ongoing ImmuneRACE study, and 1,200 or so subjects contributed by 6 global collaborators. Nearly every sample came with metadata listing a de-identified subject ID, COVID-19 status, age in years and sex. Where available, HLA class I and class II types were taken from metadata supplied by the sample provider and were not determined by assay-based typing.

The V end gives up 0 bases and the J end 8 bases, leaving 15 bases in the junction not matched to a gene. Via the germline V gene (reference sequence), CDR1 is LGHDT and CDR2 YNNKEL. The CDR3 contains 17 residues, cysteine and phenylalanine counted. The read is trimmed to its CDR3 DNA, 51 bases read in frame from base 1. Participants in the prospective study were enrolled through a virtual design, were aged roughly 18 to 100 years, and lived in roughly 24 United States geographic areas. In the prospective study, participants were assigned to cohorts based on the clinical history participants reported in a screening survey and a study questionnaire. Recovered participants in ImmuneRACE Cohort 3 were defined as having two consecutive negative NP/OP PCR tests, clearance from a healthcare professional, or resolution of symptoms. In the prospective study, mobile phlebotomists collected whole blood, serum and a nasopharyngeal or oropharyngeal swab from each participant. Additional blood draws and questionnaires over an approximately 2-month period could optionally be provided by prospective study participants. Before DNA extraction, blood samples from the prospective study were shipped at room temperature or frozen.

Results and caveats for the whole study, not just this receptor: How much clinical and demographic metadata was included differed by source and by participant, and the metadata was provided uncurated.

For this clone: Its antigen remains unidentified. No much larger clone is present one base from it, and per-base qualities are unavailable.

TCRbeta CDR3 regions were amplified from genomic DNA using the immunoSEQ Assay, a bias-controlled multiplex PCR. From the authors' description of their analysis: Within the assay, amplification of reference gene primers was used to estimate how many nucleated cells each sample contained. To quantify the absolute abundance of each unique TCRbeta CDR3 rearrangement, sequence reads were collapsed and filtered. Productive Simpson clonality was computed per sample as the square root of Simpson's diversity index over productive rearrangements. Entries here come from immuneACCESS through TCRdb and include only in-frame sequences with V and J called. Some clones fail to appear in such tables; in the studies checked, an unresolved V gene covers under half of the shortfall, and the cause of the remainder is unknown. V, J and clone size are taken as reported in that table, and D and trimming were inferred from the DNA itself. The table for this sample lists approximately 160,000 clones; around four fifths of them were counted only once. Roughly 4.5% of the sample comes from the top ten.

The chain employs TRBV3-1 (or the pseudogene TRBV3-2) and TRBJ1-2; TRBD1 agrees with 7 junctional bases. The receptor was isolated from a woman between 50 and 59 years old who had recovered from COVID-19. The sample was PBMCs or T cells enriched from blood (not recorded which). The CDR3 protein is CASSQERSTGIVGGYTF. The bases are TGTGCCAGCAGCCAAGAACGTTCGACAGGGATTGTGGGCGGCTACACCTTC.